This TCR beta chain was captured in a study of blood T cell repertoires in COVID-19. In the study's own analysis: Amplification of reference gene primers provided the estimated nucleated cell counts. The table came from immunoSEQ multiplex PCR; TCRdb's copy has only in-frame clones and leaves some out. V, J and clone size reflect that table, while D and trimming were determined from the DNA. The sample lists roughly 140,000 clones, 60% to 85% occurring once. V was clipped by 0 bases and J by 6 bases; unmatched bases: 12. Germline V CDR1 and CDR2: SGHTS, YDEGEE. This CDR3 comprises 16 residues. The clonotype originates from a woman aged 55-70 years with acute or convalescent COVID-19. Specimen: peripheral blood. V gene TRBV5-8 combines with J gene TRBJ2-7, with 7 bases fitting TRBD2. The CDR3 nucleotides are TGTGCCAGCAGCTTGGAAGGTTGGGGGGGTCATGGCGAGCAGTACTTC. Residues: CASSLEGWGGHGEQYF.